This TCR beta chain came from a study of control samples from healthy donors and cancer patients. V lost 4 bases, J lost 0 bases, and 4 bases stayed unmatched. Looked up from germline, CDR1 is GTSNPN and CDR2 is SVGIG (reference sequence). This CDR3 has 14 amino acids. Measured with immunoSEQ multiplex PCR; TCRdb has only the in-frame clones, and not every one. This sample yields roughly 120,000 clones, of which less than 95% are seen a single time; under 4.5% belongs to the top ten. The sample comprised blood. The origin of this receptor is a human donor in good health. The donor label of this sample is uncertain. The chain combines TRBV30 with TRBJ1-1; 8 bases line up with TRBD1. The CDR3 loop is CAWTRDRMNTEAFF. The CDR3 DNA is TGTGCCTGGACTCGGGACAGGATGAACACTGAAGCTTTCTTT.